Given below is one T cell receptor (beta chain) in context. The sample belongs to a study of blood T cell repertoires in COVID-19. Study details: Sample material is recorded as cDNA or gDNA derived from T cells, B-cell-depleted T cells, or PBMCs.

The germline V gene encodes CDR1 LNHDA and CDR2 SQIVND (reference sequence). This CDR3 region has 15 residues. The V and J ends lost 3 bases and 7 bases, in that order; junction bases with no gene match: 5. Authors' processing steps: Amplification of reference gene primers was used by the study to estimate nucleated cell counts. TCRdb's table, derived via immunoSEQ multiplex PCR, lists solely in-frame clones and lacks some. That table furnishes V, J and clone size, whereas the DNA furnished D and trimming. The repertoire holds 180,000 or so clones, with approximately 85% as singletons. This receptor was obtained from a woman of 80 years or more with acute or convalescent COVID-19. Sequencing input: peripheral blood. The V and J genes are TRBV19 and TRBJ1-6; TRBD1 agrees at 8 bases. CDR3 DNA: TGTGCCAGTAGTATGACTACAGGGGGGAATTCACCCCTCCACTTT. Its translation: CASSMTTGGNSPLHF.